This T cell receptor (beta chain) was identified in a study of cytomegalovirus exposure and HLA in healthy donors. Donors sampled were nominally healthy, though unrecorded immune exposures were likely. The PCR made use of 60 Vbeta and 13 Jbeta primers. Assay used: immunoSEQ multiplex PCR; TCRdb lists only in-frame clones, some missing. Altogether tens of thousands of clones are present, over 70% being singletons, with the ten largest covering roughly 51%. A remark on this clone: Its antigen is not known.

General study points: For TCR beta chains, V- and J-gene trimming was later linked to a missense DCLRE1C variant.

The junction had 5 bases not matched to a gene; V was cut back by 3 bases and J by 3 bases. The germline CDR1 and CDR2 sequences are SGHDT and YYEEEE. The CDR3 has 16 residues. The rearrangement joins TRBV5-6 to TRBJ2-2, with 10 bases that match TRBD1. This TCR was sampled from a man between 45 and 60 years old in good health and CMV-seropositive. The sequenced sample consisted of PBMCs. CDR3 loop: CASSWWDRGYTGELFF. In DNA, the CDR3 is TGTGCCAGCAGCTGGTGGGACAGGGGATACACCGGGGAGCTGTTTTTT.